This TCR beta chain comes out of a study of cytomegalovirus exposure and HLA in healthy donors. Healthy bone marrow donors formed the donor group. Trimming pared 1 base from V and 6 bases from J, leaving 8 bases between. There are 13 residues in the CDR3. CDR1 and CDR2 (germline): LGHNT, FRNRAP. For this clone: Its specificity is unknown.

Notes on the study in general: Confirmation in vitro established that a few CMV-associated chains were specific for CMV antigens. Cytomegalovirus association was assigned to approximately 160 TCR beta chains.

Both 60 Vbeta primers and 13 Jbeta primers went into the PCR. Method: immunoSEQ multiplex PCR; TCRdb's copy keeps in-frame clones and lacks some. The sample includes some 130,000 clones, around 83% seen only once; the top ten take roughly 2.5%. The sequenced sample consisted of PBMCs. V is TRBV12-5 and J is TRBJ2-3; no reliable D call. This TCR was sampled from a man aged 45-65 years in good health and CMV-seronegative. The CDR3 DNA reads TGTGCTAGTGGTTTGGCTCCTAGGGATACGCAGTATTTT. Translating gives CASGLAPRDTQYF.